This T cell receptor beta chain comes out of a study of chemoradiotherapy in HPV16-positive cancers. General study points: Functional assays defining HPV-specific T cells used only two HPV16-positive patients.

From germline, CDR1 is SGHRS and CDR2 YFSETQ. The CDR3 totals 14 residues. The V gene lost 4 bases and the J gene lost 4 bases, with 11 bases spanning the gap. TCRdb's table, derived via immunoSEQ multiplex PCR, lists solely in-frame clones and lacks some. Altogether 7,500 or so clones are present, around 75% being singletons, with the ten largest covering around 5.5%. Only a few counts were recorded for this clone. Its antigen is still unknown. This sequence originates from a human donor with HPV-associated anogenital cancer. V and J are TRBV5-1 and TRBJ1-4, with D perhaps TRBD1 (6 bases). The sample here was tumor tissue, taken from a patient who underwent chemoradiotherapy. This CDR3 is CASSIQGYNEKLFF. For the CDR3, the DNA is TGCGCCAGCAGCATACAGGGCTATAATGAAAAACTGTTTTTT.